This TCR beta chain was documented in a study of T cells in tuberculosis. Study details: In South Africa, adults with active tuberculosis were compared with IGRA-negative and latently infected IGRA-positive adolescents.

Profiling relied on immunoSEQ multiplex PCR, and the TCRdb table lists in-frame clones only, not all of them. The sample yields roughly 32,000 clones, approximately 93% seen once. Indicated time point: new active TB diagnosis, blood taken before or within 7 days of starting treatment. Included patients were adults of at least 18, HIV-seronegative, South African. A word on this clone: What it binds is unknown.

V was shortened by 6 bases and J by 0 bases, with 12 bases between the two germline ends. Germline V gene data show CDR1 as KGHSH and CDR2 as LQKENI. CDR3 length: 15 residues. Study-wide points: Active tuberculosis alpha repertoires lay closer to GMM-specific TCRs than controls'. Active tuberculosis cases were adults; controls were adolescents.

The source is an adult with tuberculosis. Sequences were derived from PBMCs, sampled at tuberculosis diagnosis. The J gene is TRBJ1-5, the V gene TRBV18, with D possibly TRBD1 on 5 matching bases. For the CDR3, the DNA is TGTGCCAGCTCCCGCAATACAGGTAGCAATCAGCCCCAGCATTTT. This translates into CASSRNTGSNQPQHF. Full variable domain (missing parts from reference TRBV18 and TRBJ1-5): NAGVMQNPRHLVRRRGQEARLRCSPMKGHSHVYWYRQLPEEGLKFMVYLQKENIIDESGMPKERFSAEFPKEGPSILRIQQVVRGDSAAYFCASSRNTGSNQPQHFGDGTRLSIL.